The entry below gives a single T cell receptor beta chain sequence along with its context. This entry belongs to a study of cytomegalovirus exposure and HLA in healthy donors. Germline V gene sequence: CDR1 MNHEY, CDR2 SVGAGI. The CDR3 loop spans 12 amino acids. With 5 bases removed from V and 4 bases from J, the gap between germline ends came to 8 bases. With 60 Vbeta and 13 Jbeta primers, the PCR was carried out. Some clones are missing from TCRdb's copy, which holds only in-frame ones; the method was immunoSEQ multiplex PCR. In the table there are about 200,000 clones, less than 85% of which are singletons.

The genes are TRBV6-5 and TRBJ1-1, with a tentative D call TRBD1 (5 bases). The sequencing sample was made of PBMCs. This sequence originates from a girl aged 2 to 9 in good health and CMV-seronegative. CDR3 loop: CASSRQGTEAFF. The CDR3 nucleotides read TGTGCCAGCAGTCGTCAGGGCACTGAAGCTTTCTTT.